The 13 T cell receptor beta chains in this list originate from one sample, sequenced in a study of metastatic and nonmetastatic thyroid tumors. Patients were all untreated before their thyroid surgery. With MiXCR, TCRdb reprocessed the PCR reads. This table has roughly 20,000 clones, around 19% appearing once. The sample taken for sequencing was blood. The source of these receptors is a male donor with papillary thyroid cancer or a benign thyroid nodule (not recorded which). Some clones in this sample may be carry-over from other donors' samples.

This clone has just a few counts. Just one base apart from a much larger clone, this may be a read error. The gene calls are TRBV2 and TRBJ2-5, with 9 bases matching TRBD1. V gave up 6 bases and J gave up 3 bases; unmatched junction bases: 2. The CDR3 runs 13 residues. CDR1 and CDR2 from the germline V gene are SNHLY and FYNNEI. The CDR3 loop reads CASSGTGKETQYF. The CDR3 DNA sequence: TGTGCCAGCAGCGGGACAGGGAAAGAGACCCAGTACTTC.

This chain connects TRBV3-1 to TRBJ2-2; D unclear. Trimming took 4 bases from V and 6 from J, leaving 6 bases between them. The CDR3 loop spans 12 amino acids. Germline V lookup: CDR1 LGHDT, CDR2 YNNKEL (reference sequence). CDR3 sequence: CASSPLSGELFF. CDR3 nucleotide sequence: TGTGCCAGCAGCCCACTCTCCGGGGAGCTGTTTTTT.

This clone occurred many times. The V gene is TRBV11-2, the J gene TRBJ2-7; 12 positions match TRBD1. CDR3 length equals 15 residues. Germline trimming cut 4 bases from V and 3 bases from J; bases unmatched to any gene: 4. Per germline, CDR1 SGHAT and CDR2 FQNNGV. The CDR3 sequence: CASSWGQGASYEQYF. The CDR3 DNA sequence: TGTGCCAGCAGCTGGGGACAGGGGGCAAGCTACGAGCAGTACTTC.

The sample holds many counts of this clone. The chain links TRBV10-3 to TRBJ2-1, with 8 bases matching TRBD2. Germline V gene data show CDR1 as ENHRY and CDR2 as SYGVKD. J gave up 7 bases and V 6 bases, and 14 bases lay outside the gene matches. The CDR3 runs 16 residues. In DNA, the CDR3 is TGTGCCATCAGGGGGACGGGACGGGAGGGCCTAAATGAGCAGTTCTTC. Its translation: CAIRGTGREGLNEQFF.

The sample holds a few counts of this clone. The chain uses TRBV2 and TRBJ1-5, with a tentative D call TRBD1 (5 bases). Per germline, CDR1 SNHLY and CDR2 FYNNEI. This CDR3 comprises 12 residues. Trimming took off 2 bases at V and 13 bases at J, with 12 bases between the two ends. The CDR3 DNA reads as TGTGCCAGCAGTGAAATGGACACCGAGCAGCATTTT. It is translated as CASSEMDTEQHF.

This clone has a count of ten or more. The genes are TRBV2 and TRBJ1-1; TRBD1 agrees at 7 bases. Germline lookup yields CDR1 SNHLY and CDR2 FYNNEI. V lost 6 bases and J lost 3; bases outside the gene matches: 7. The CDR3 loop spans 14 amino acids. CDR3 in amino acids: CASRNRGGDTEAFF. The CDR3, as DNA: TGTGCCAGCAGAAACAGGGGTGGGGACACTGAAGCTTTCTTT. The full variable domain, with the rest looked up from reference TRBV2 and TRBJ1-1, is EPEVTQTPSHQVTQMGQEVILRCVPISNHLYFYWYRQILGQKVEFLVSFYNNEISEKSEIFDDQFSVERPDGSNFTLKIRSTKLEDSAMYFCASRNRGGDTEAFFGQGTRLTVV.

Only a few counts were recorded for this clone. The chain carries TRBV6-2 or TRBV6-3 and TRBJ2-2, with TRBD2 identical over 8 bases. The germline gives CDR1 MNHEY, CDR2 SVGEGT. With 4 bases clipped from V and 1 base from J, the junction kept 8 bases outside the gene matches. The CDR3 extends over 17 amino acids. The CDR3 reads CASSSLGSGRNTGELFF. The DNA for the CDR3 is TGTGCCAGCAGTTCCCTCGGAAGCGGGAGGAACACCGGGGAGCTGTTTTTT.

At least ten counts were recorded for this clone. The chain has TRBV4-1 and TRBJ2-7; D possibly corresponds to TRBD1 (6 bases). Trimming removed 4 bases from V and 12 bases from J, with 13 bases in between. Germline CDR1 is MGHRA and CDR2 is YSYEKL. This CDR3 comprises 11 residues. The CDR3 here is CASSLQGNLYF. In nucleotides, the CDR3 is TGCGCCAGCAGCCTCCAGGGGAACCTGTACTTC.

A note on this clone: A much larger clone differs from this one at a single base, so this may be a read error. The sample has other DNA sequences that encode this CDR3 too. The V gene is TRBV9, the J gene TRBJ1-4; maybe TRBD1 (5 bases). This CDR3 is built from 15 residues. Germline V lookup: CDR1 SGDLS, CDR2 YYNGEE. V was cut by 0 bases and J by 2 bases, with 8 bases left in between. CDR3 bases: TGTGCCAGCAGCGTAGGAGGGGCTACTAATGAAAAACTGTTTTTT. It encodes CASSVGGATNEKLFF.

Many counts were recorded for this clone. The genes are TRBV20-1 and TRBJ1-2; D possibly corresponds to TRBD1 (5 bases). V lost 6 bases, J lost 5 bases, and 16 bases lay in between. Germline V gives CDR1 DFQATT, CDR2 SNEGSKA (reference sequence). The CDR3 length is 13 residues. The chain's CDR3 is CSAGVGGGYGYTF. In DNA form, the CDR3 reads TGCAGTGCCGGCGTCGGGGGAGGGTATGGCTACACCTTC.

This clone was seen at least ten times. The chain carries TRBV9 and TRBJ2-5; 7 nucleotides line up with TRBD2. Germline lookup yields CDR1 SGDLS and CDR2 YYNGEE. This CDR3 contains 14 residues. J lost 9 bases, V lost 3 bases, and 11 bases had no gene match. The CDR3 here is CASSADGGSGAQYF. CDR3 bases: TGTGCCAGCAGCGCCGACGGGGGGTCCGGGGCCCAGTACTTC.

This clone has at least ten counts. The chain recombines TRBV11-3 with TRBJ2-5; tentatively, D is TRBD2 (5 bases). Germline CDR1 SGHNT, CDR2 YENEEA. The V end was cut by 6 bases, the J end by 1 base, with 12 bases between. This CDR3 has 14 residues. CDR3 region: CASRAARFQETQYF. CDR3 DNA: TGTGCCAGCAGAGCGGCGCGTTTCCAAGAGACCCAGTACTTC.

By its share, this clone is medium-sized. The chain uses TRBV19 and TRBJ2-7; D remains unclear. Trimming removed 5 bases at V and 3 bases at J, with 11 bases between. The CDR3 is 13 amino acids. Germline V gene data show CDR1 as LNHDA and CDR2 as SQIVND (reference sequence). In DNA form, the CDR3 reads TGTGCCAGTAGTGATGGAACAGACTACGAGCAGTACTTC. Encoded protein: CASSDGTDYEQYF.